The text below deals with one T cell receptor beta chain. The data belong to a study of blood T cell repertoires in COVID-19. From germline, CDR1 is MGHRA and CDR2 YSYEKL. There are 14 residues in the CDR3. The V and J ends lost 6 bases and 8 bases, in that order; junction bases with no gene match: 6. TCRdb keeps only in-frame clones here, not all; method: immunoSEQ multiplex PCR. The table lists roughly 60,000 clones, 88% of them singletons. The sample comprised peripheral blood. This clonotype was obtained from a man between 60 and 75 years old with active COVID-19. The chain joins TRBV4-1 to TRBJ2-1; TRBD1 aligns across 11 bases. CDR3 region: CASRGQGAVDEQFF. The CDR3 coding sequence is TGCGCCAGCAGAGGACAGGGGGCTGTAGATGAGCAGTTCTTC.